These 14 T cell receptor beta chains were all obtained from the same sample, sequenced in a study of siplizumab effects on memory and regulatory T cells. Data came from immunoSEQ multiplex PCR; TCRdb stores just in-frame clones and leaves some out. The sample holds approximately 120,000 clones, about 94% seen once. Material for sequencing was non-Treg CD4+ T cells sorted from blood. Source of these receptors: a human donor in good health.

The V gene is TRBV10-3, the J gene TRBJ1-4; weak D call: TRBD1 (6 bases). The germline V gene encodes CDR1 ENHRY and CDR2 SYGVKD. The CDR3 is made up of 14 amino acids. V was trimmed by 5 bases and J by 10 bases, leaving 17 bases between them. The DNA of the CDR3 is TGTGCCATCAGTACAGGGATGGGGGATGGAAAACTGTTTTTT. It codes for CAISTGMGDGKLFF.

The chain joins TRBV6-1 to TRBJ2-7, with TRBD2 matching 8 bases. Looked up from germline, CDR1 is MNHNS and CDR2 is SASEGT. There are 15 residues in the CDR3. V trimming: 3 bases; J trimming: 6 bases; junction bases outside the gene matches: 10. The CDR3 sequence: CASSEVLAATVEQYF. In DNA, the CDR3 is TGTGCCAGCAGTGAGGTACTAGCGGCCACGGTCGAGCAGTACTTC.

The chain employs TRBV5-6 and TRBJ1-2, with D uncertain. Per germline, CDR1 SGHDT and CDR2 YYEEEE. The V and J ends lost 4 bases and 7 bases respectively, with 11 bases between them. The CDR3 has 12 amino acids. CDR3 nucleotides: TGTGCCAGCAGCCTGTCCTCTTTTGGCTACACCTTC. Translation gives CASSLSSFGYTF.

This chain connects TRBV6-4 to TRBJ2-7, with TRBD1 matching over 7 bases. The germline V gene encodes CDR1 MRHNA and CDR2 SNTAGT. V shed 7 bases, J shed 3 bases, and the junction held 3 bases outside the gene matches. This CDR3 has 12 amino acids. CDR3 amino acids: CASNRGGYEQYF. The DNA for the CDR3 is TGTGCCAGCAACAGGGGTGGCTACGAGCAGTACTTC.

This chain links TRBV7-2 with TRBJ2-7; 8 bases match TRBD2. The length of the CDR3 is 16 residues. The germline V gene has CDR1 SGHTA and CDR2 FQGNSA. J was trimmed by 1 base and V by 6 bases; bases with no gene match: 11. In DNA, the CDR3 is TGTGCCAGCAGTCCAAGAGGAGCGGGGGAGTCCTACGAGCAGTACTTC. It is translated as CASSPRGAGESYEQYF.

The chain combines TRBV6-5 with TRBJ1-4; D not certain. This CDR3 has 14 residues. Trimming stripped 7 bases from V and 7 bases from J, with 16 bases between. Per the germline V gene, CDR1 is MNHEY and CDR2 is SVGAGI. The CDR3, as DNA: TGTGCCAGCACAATCAATCGAGGCGGTGAAAAACTGTTTTTT. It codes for CASTINRGGEKLFF.

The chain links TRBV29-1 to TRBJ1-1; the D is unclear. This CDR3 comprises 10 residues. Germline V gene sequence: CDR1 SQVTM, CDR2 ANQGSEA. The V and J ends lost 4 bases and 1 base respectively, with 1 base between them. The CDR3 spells CSVANTEAFF. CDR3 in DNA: TGCAGCGTTGCGAACACTGAAGCTTTCTTT.

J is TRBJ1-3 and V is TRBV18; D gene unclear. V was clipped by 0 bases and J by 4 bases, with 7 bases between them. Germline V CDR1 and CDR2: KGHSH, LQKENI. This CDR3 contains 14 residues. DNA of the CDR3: TGTGCCAGCTCACCACCCACAACCGGAAACACCATATATTTT. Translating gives CASSPPTTGNTIYF.

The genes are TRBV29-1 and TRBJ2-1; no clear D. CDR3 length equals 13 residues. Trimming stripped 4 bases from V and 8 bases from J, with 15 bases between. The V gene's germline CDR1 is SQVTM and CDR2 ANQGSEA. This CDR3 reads CSVVRPHRDEQFF. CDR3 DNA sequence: TGCAGCGTTGTCCGACCTCACCGGGATGAGCAGTTCTTC.

The CDR3 region is CASSPRDTNTEAFF. CDR3 bases: TGTGCCAGCTCACCGAGGGACACTAACACTGAAGCTTTCTTT. The V call is TRBV18, the J call TRBJ1-1; tentatively, D is TRBD1 (6 bases). The CDR3 is 14 amino acids. Germline V CDR1 and CDR2: KGHSH, LQKENI. Deletions cut 3 bases from V and 2 bases from J, with 10 bases between. The full variable domain, with the rest looked up from reference TRBV18 and TRBJ1-1, is NAGVMQNPRHLVRRRGQEARLRCSPMKGHSHVYWYRQLPEEGLKFMVYLQKENIIDESGMPKERFSAEFPKEGPSILRIQQVVRGDSAAYFCASSPRDTNTEAFFGQGTRLTVV.

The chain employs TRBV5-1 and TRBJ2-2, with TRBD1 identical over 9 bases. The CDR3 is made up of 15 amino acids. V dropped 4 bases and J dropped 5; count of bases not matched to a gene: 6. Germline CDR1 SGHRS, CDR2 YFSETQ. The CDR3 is CASSLRDRETGELFF. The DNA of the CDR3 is TGCGCCAGCAGCCTCCGGGACAGGGAAACCGGGGAGCTGTTTTTT.

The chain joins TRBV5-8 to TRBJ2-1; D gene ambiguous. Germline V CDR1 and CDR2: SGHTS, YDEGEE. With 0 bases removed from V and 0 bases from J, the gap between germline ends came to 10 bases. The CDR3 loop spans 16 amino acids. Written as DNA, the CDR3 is TGTGCCAGCAGCTTGGCGGGTCTCGGCTCCTACAATGAGCAGTTCTTC. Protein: CASSLAGLGSYNEQFF.

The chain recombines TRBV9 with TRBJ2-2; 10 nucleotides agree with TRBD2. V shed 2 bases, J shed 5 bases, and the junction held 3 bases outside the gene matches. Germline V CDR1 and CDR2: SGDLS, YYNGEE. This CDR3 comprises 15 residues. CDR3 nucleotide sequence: TGTGCCAGCAGCGTGGTACTAGCGGGGACCGGGGAGCTGTTTTTT. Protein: CASSVVLAGTGELFF.

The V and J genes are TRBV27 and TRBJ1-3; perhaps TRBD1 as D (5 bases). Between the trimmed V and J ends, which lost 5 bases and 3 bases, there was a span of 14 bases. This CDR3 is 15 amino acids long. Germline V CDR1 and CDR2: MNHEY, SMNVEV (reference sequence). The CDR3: CASSPGLFFGNTIYF. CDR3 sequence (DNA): TGTGCCAGCAGTCCGGGACTTTTCTTTGGAAACACCATATATTTT.